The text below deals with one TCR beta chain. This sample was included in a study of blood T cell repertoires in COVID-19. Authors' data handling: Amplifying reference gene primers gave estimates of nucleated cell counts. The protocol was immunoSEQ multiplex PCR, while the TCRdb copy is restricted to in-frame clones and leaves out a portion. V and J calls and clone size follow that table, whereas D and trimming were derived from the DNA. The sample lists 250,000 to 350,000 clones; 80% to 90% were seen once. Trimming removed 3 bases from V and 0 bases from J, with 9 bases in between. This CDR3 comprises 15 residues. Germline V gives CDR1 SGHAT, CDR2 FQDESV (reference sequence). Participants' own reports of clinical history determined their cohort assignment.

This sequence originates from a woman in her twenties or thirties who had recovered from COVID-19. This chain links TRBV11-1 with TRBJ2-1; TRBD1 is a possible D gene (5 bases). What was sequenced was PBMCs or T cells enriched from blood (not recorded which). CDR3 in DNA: TGTGCCAGCAGCTTTCGGCAGGGCTCCTACAATGAGCAGTTCTTC. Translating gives CASSFRQGSYNEQFF.